This TCR beta chain was documented in a study of T cell responses to AZD1222 COVID-19 vaccine. Study summary: Pooled together were second doses at about 4 or about 12 weeks.

Notes on the study in general: Unmutated variant regions are reportedly targeted by nearly half of spike-specific TCRs. Donors skewed white British and female; clonal diversity was possibly underestimated.

Germline CDR1 MDHEN, CDR2 SYDVKM. The germline V and J ends were trimmed by 6 bases and 9 bases, with 21 bases remaining between them. The CDR3 has 15 residues. Some clones are missing from TCRdb's copy, which holds only in-frame ones; the method was immunoSEQ multiplex PCR. Here the sample spans about 130,000 clones, about 87% being singletons. Worth noting for this clone: As yet, its antigen is unknown.

The V and J genes are TRBV28 and TRBJ1-5, with D possibly matching TRBD1 (6 bases). Sample: peripheral blood, taken on day 0 of AZD1222 vaccination. This receptor was identified in an adult in good health. The CDR3 DNA sequence: TGTGCCAGCAGGCCAGGGACACTCCTCGAGTCGCCCCAGCATTTT. Amino acids: CASRPGTLLESPQHF. Combining the CDR3 with reference TRBV28 and TRBJ1-5 gives the whole variable domain DVKVTQSSRYLVKRTGEKVFLECVQDMDHENMFWYRQDPGLGLRLIYFSYDVKMKEKGDIPEGYSVSREKKERFSLILESASTNQTSMYLCASRPGTLLESPQHFGDGTRLSIL.